The 23 T cell receptor beta chains in this list originate from one sample, sequenced in a study of blood T cell repertoires in COVID-19. Some clones are missing from TCRdb's copy, which holds only in-frame ones; the method was immunoSEQ multiplex PCR. Of under 200,000 clones listed, 84% are singletons. The sample comprised peripheral blood. The receptors derive from a woman aged 70-85 years with COVID-19, enrolled during active disease.

V usage is TRBV5-8 and J usage is TRBJ1-5; 7 bases map to TRBD1. Germline CDR1 and CDR2: SGHTS and YDEGEE. There are 15 residues in the CDR3. The V gene end was trimmed by 5 bases and the J gene end by 0 bases; junction bases not matched to a gene: 5. CDR3 sequence reads: CASRSGQASNQPQHF. The CDR3 region has the DNA TGTGCCAGCAGGTCCGGACAGGCTAGCAATCAGCCCCAGCATTTT.

The chain uses TRBV7-9 and TRBJ2-1, with D perhaps matching TRBD1 (5 bases). V was shortened by 2 bases and J by 10 bases, with 9 bases between the two germline ends. CDR1 is SEHNR and CDR2 is FQNEAQ in the germline V gene (reference sequence). The CDR3 has 12 amino acids. As DNA, the CDR3 is TGTGCCAGCAGCTTAACCAGGGAAGAGCAGTTCTTC. It specifies CASSLTREEQFF.

The genes are TRBV6-5 and TRBJ1-5; TRBD1 matches at 7 bases. Trimming removed 10 bases from V and 5 bases from J; junction bases left unmatched: 11. This CDR3 has 14 residues. Germline lookup yields CDR1 MNHEY and CDR2 SVGAGI. CDR3 in amino acids: CATGDSVRDQPQHF. CDR3 bases: TGTGCCACAGGGGACAGTGTTAGAGATCAGCCCCAGCATTTT.

The V call is TRBV7-2, the J call TRBJ2-7; 9 bases are a match to TRBD1. Germline CDR1 is SGHTA and CDR2 is FQGNSA. J lost 2 bases, V lost 1 base, and 3 bases had no gene match. The CDR3 is made up of 15 amino acids. The CDR3 bases are TGTGCCAGCAGCTTAGGGACAGGGGTTACCTACGAGCAGTACTTC. Its protein is CASSLGTGVTYEQYF. Full variable domain (remainder filled in from reference TRBV7-2 and TRBJ2-7): GAGVSQSPSNKVTEKGKDVELRCDPISGHTALYWYRQSLGQGLEFLIYFQGNSAPDKSGLPSDRFSAERTGGSVSTLTIQRTQQEDSAVYLCASSLGTGVTYEQYFGPGTRLTVT.

The genes are TRBV7-2 and TRBJ1-5; 8 nucleotides line up with TRBD1. Per germline, CDR1 SGHTA and CDR2 FQGNSA. With V trimmed by 3 bases and J by 3 bases, 7 bases remained unmatched. The CDR3 contains 16 residues. DNA for the CDR3: TGTGCCAGCAGCTTGGCGAGGGGACAGGTCAATCAGCCCCAGCATTTT. It codes for CASSLARGQVNQPQHF.

The V call is TRBV28, the J call TRBJ1-5, with TRBD1 matching 8 bases. The V gene's germline CDR1 is MDHEN and CDR2 SYDVKM. The CDR3 loop spans 11 amino acids. Trimming cost V 7 bases and J 12 bases; bases outside gene matches: 5. This CDR3 is CASTSDRGQHF. The CDR3 DNA reads TGTGCCAGCACTAGTGACAGGGGCCAGCATTTT.

The chain links TRBV5-1 to TRBJ2-7; D gene uncertain. The CDR3 loop spans 12 amino acids. V lost 7 bases and J 2 bases, leaving 10 bases between the germline ends. Per germline, CDR1 SGHRS and CDR2 YFSETQ. This CDR3 is CASAATTYEQYF. The CDR3 coding sequence is TGCGCCAGCGCGGCTACCACCTACGAGCAGTACTTC.

The chain joins TRBV21-1 to TRBJ2-5; no check of the table's D call, TRBD1, against the DNA was made. TRBV21-1 constitutes a pseudogene. This CDR3 has 14 amino acids. In DNA, the CDR3 is TGTGCCAGCAGCAAAGTGGAAGACAGAGAGACCCAGTACTTC. Residues: CASSKVEDRETQYF.

V is TRBV28 and J is TRBJ1-4, with 7 positions matching TRBD1. V lost 6 bases and J lost 5; bases outside the gene matches: 12. The CDR3 sequence is 16 residues long. Germline V lookup: CDR1 MDHEN, CDR2 SYDVKM. The CDR3 sequence is CASSSPLDRMNEKLFF. CDR3 DNA sequence: TGTGCCAGCAGCTCACCCCTGGACAGGATGAATGAAAAACTGTTTTTT.

V usage is TRBV11-3 and J usage is TRBJ2-1; D is possibly TRBD1 (6 bases). Trimming shortened V by 4 bases and J by 9 bases, and 13 bases separated the two germline ends. The CDR3 is made up of 13 amino acids. The germline CDR1 and CDR2 sequences are SGHNT and YENEEA. The CDR3 bases are TGTGCCAGCAGCTCATACAGGGAAGGTGAGCAGTTCTTC. Its protein is CASSSYREGEQFF.

The rearrangement uses TRBV4-1 and TRBJ1-5; the D gene is possibly TRBD1 (5 bases). This CDR3 is 15 amino acids long. V was trimmed by 2 bases and J by 7 bases, leaving 15 bases between them. Germline assignment: CDR1 MGHRA and CDR2 YSYEKL. CDR3 nucleotide sequence: TGCGCCAGCAGCCAAAGTTTACAGGTTAGGCAGCCCCAGCATTTT. Its protein is CASSQSLQVRQPQHF.

The chain joins TRBV11-1 to TRBJ2-2, with 8 bases lining up with TRBD2. V dropped 7 bases and J dropped 4; count of bases not matched to a gene: 5. CDR1 is SGHAT, CDR2 FQDESV, per germline (reference sequence). This CDR3 spans 14 amino acids. Here the CDR3 DNA reads TGTGCCAGCATACTAGCGGTCGGCACCGGGGAGCTGTTTTTT. This sequence encodes CASILAVGTGELFF. The full variable domain, completed using reference TRBV11-1 and TRBJ2-2, is EAEVAQSPRYKITEKSQAVAFWCDPISGHATLYWYRQILGQGPELLVQFQDESVVDDSQLPKDRFSAERLKGVDSTLKIQPAELGDSAMYLCASILAVGTGELFFGEGSRLTVL.

J is TRBJ1-2 and V is TRBV6-5; D might be TRBD1 (5 bases). V was cut by 6 bases and J by 3 bases, with 17 bases left in between. CDR1 MNHEY and CDR2 SVGAGI come from the germline V gene. This CDR3 contains 15 residues. The CDR3 bases are TGTGCCAGCAGCAAGCGGGGGAGGGGAGACTATGGCTACACCTTC. Translation gives CASSKRGRGDYGYTF.

The J gene is TRBJ1-1, the V gene TRBV19, with 8 positions matching TRBD1. V trimming: 8 bases; J trimming: 3 bases; junction bases outside the gene matches: 5. Germline CDR1 and CDR2: LNHDA and SQIVND (reference sequence). The CDR3 runs to 13 residues. This CDR3 reads CASGQGGDTEAFF. CDR3 in DNA: TGTGCCAGTGGACAGGGAGGGGACACTGAAGCTTTCTTT.

Here the CDR3 DNA reads TGTGCCAGCAGAGTTTATTCAAGGGGGCTTGGGTCACCCCTCCACTTT. Residues: CASRVYSRGLGSPLHF. The genes are TRBV28 and TRBJ1-6; 7 nucleotides agree with TRBD1. Unmatched junction bases numbered 15, after V lost 6 bases and J lost 10 bases. This CDR3 region has 16 residues. CDR1 MDHEN and CDR2 SYDVKM come from the germline V gene.

The chain has TRBV10-3 and TRBJ2-7; 9 bases fit TRBD2. The CDR3 length is 14 residues. The trim removed 10 bases at V and 2 bases at J, leaving 9 bases unmatched. Germline V lookup: CDR1 ENHRY, CDR2 SYGVKD. CDR3 DNA sequence: TGTGCCACTTTGCGACTAGCGGTCCCCTACGAGCAGTACGTC. Translation gives CATLRLAVPYEQYV.

The CDR3 loop reads CATSRDSVNQPQHF. For the CDR3, the DNA is TGTGCCACCTCCCGGGACAGTGTAAATCAGCCCCAGCATTTT. The chain joins TRBV24-1 to TRBJ1-5; 7 positions agree with TRBD1. V was pared by 9 bases and J by 4 bases, with 8 bases of the junction left unmatched. The CDR3 contains 14 residues. CDR1 and CDR2 (germline): KGHDR, SFDVKD.

The chain has TRBV12-5 and TRBJ2-1, with a possible D match to TRBD2 (5 bases). The ends were cut back, 1 base at V and 6 bases at J, with 10 bases in the middle. The germline V gene has CDR1 LGHNT and CDR2 FRNRAP. The CDR3 is 14 residues long. The CDR3 reads CASGLATGTNEQFF. The CDR3, as DNA: TGTGCTAGTGGTTTGGCCACGGGAACCAATGAGCAGTTCTTC.

This chain joins TRBV19 and TRBJ1-1, with 7 bases identical to TRBD1. The junction had 10 bases not matched to a gene; V was cut back by 4 bases and J by 2 bases. Germline CDR1 and CDR2: LNHDA and SQIVND (reference sequence). The CDR3 extends over 16 amino acids. CDR3: CASSTRGQLGNTEAFF. CDR3 nucleotide sequence: TGTGCCAGTAGTACGCGGGGACAGTTGGGAAACACTGAAGCTTTCTTT.

The J gene is TRBJ1-5, the V gene TRBV27, with D maybe TRBD1 (6 bases). Trimming removed 2 bases at V and 4 bases at J, with 9 bases between. Germline-derived CDR1 and CDR2 are MNHEY and SMNVEV (reference sequence). There are 14 residues in the CDR3. The CDR3 spells CASSLGGSNQPQHF. CDR3 sequence (DNA): TGTGCCAGCAGTTTAGGGGGCTCGAATCAGCCCCAGCATTTT.

This clone was detected a few times. The chain is built from TRBV12-5 and TRBJ1-5; D is uncertain. The V end was cut by 0 bases, the J end by 5 bases, with 8 bases between. The CDR3 runs 14 residues. Germline V gene lookup returns CDR1 LGHNT and CDR2 FRNRAP. In DNA form, the CDR3 reads TGTGCTAGTGGTTTGGTGCCCAGTTATCAGCCCCAGCATTTT. Its translation is CASGLVPSYQPQHF.

V gene TRBV2 combines with J gene TRBJ1-6; D ambiguous. Between the trimmed V and J ends, which lost 1 base and 9 bases, there was a span of 7 bases. Germline V lookup: CDR1 SNHLY, CDR2 FYNNEI. The CDR3 runs to 13 residues. CDR3 DNA: TGTGCCAGCAGTGAAGGGTTGGCTTCACCCCTCCACTTT. Protein sequence: CASSEGLASPLHF.

This chain connects TRBV28 to TRBJ1-2; tentatively, D is TRBD1 (5 bases). Germline lookup yields CDR1 MDHEN and CDR2 SYDVKM. The CDR3 is 12 residues long. V was clipped by 5 bases and J by 8 bases, with 12 bases between them. The DNA for the CDR3 is TGTGCCAGCAGTGCTCAGGGTTCAGGCTACACCTTC. It codes for CASSAQGSGYTF.